This T cell receptor (beta chain) emerged from a study of T cells after yellow fever vaccination. The CDR3 is 15 amino acids. Trimming left V 3 bases short and J 3 bases short, with 12 bases between. Germline CDR1 is KGHSH and CDR2 is LQKENI. TCRdb reprocessed the 5' RACE reads via MiXCR and lists one record per CDR3 protein. Of about 320,000 distinct CDR3 sequences listed, around 7.3% are singletons. This clonotype was counted between two and nine times. The chain links TRBV18 to TRBJ2-1; TRBD2 is a possible D gene (6 bases). Sequencing used PBMCs, obtained approximately 47 days after the first yellow fever vaccination. The clonotype comes from a man between 18 and 35 years old who received the YFV17D yellow fever vaccine. In nucleotides, the CDR3 is TGTGCCAGCTCACCCTCGGGACTTAACTACAATGAGCAGTTCTTC. It codes for CASSPSGLNYNEQFF.